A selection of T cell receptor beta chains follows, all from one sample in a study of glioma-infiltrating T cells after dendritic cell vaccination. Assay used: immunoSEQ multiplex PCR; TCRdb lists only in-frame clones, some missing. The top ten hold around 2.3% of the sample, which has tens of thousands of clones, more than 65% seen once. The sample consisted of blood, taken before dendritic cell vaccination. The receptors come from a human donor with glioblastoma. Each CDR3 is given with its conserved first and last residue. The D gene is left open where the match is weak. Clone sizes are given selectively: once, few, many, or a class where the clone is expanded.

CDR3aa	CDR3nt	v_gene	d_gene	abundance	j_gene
CASSSGQSYEQYF	TGTGCCAGCAGTTCTGGACAGTCCTACGAGCAGTACTTC	TRBV28	-	-	TRBJ2-7
CASSNYGTGGTDTQYF	TGTGCCAGTTCAAACTACGGGACAGGGGGGACAGATACGCAGTATTTT	TRBV19	TRBD1	-	TRBJ2-3
CASSIGLAGRPYNEQFF	TGTGCCAGTAGTATTGGACTAGCGGGACGTCCGTACAATGAGCAGTTCTTC	TRBV19	TRBD2	-	TRBJ2-1
CASSSRGHTEAFF	TGTGCCAGCAGTTCCAGGGGGCACACTGAAGCTTTCTTT	TRBV2	TRBD1	-	TRBJ1-1
CAIMARGRISGNTIYF	TGTGCCATCATGGCCAGGGGGAGAATCTCTGGAAACACCATATATTTT	TRBV10-3	TRBD1	-	TRBJ1-3
CASSLGRGSNQPQHF	TGTGCCAGCAGCCTAGGACGGGGGAGCAATCAGCCCCAGCATTTT	TRBV6-5	-	few	TRBJ1-5
CASSLSSGSNQPQHF	TGTGCCAGTTCGTTATCCTCGGGGAGCAATCAGCCCCAGCATTTT	TRBV19	-	-	TRBJ1-5
CASSPSGAKNIQYF	TGTGCCAGCAGCCCGAGCGGAGCCAAAAACATTCAGTACTTC	TRBV5-8	-	-	TRBJ2-4
CASSPSGGPYNEQFF	TGTGCCAGCAGCCCTAGCGGGGGCCCCTACAATGAGCAGTTCTTC	TRBV11-3	TRBD2	-	TRBJ2-1
CASSLDRGEGQPQHF	TGTGCCAGCAGCTTAGACAGGGGGGAGGGTCAGCCCCAGCATTTT	TRBV5-4	TRBD1	-	TRBJ1-5
CASSLGRLAGGREETQYF	TGTGCCAGCAGCTTAGGCAGACTAGCGGGAGGTAGGGAAGAGACCCAGTACTTC	TRBV11-2	TRBD2	-	TRBJ2-5
CASTANQGAFSPLHF	TGTGCCAGTACCGCGAACCAGGGGGCGTTTTCACCCCTCCACTTT	TRBV19	TRBD1	-	TRBJ1-6
CASSLYRGNEQYF	TGTGCCAGCAGTTTATACAGGGGTAACGAGCAGTACTTC	TRBV27	TRBD1	-	TRBJ2-7
CASLRQEMTNVLTF	TGTGCCAGCCTTCGACAGGAAATGACCAACGTCCTGACTTTC	TRBV6-6	-	-	TRBJ2-6
CASSSTPGTSGFNEQFF	TGCGCCAGCAGCTCAACGCCCGGGACTAGCGGGTTCAATGAGCAGTTCTTC	TRBV5-1	TRBD2	once	TRBJ2-1
CSVGGGAQEGQYF	TGCAGCGTTGGCGGGGGGGCACAAGAAGGGCAGTATTTT	TRBV29-1	TRBD2	-	TRBJ2-3
CASSQRGNSPLHF	TGTGCCAGCAGTCAGAGGGGGAATTCACCCCTCCACTTT	TRBV7-2	-	once	TRBJ1-6
CASSVRHLAGTYNEQFF	TGTGCCAGCAGCGTCAGGCACCTAGCGGGAACATACAATGAGCAGTTCTTC	TRBV9	TRBD2	-	TRBJ2-1
CASSLDPGGTEAFF	TGTGCCAGCAGCTTGGACCCAGGAGGCACTGAAGCTTTCTTT	TRBV5-5	-	-	TRBJ1-1
CAWNRGKISGANVLTF	TGTGCCTGGAACAGGGGGAAAATTTCTGGGGCCAACGTCCTGACTTTC	TRBV30	TRBD1	-	TRBJ2-6
CASSYSTWSTDTQYF	TGTGCCAGCAGTTACTCGACTTGGTCCACAGATACGCAGTATTTT	TRBV6-5	-	-	TRBJ2-3
CASRDGTSGVDEQYF	TGTGCCAGCAGGGACGGGACTAGCGGGGTAGACGAGCAGTACTTC	TRBV6-5	TRBD2	few	TRBJ2-7
CASSLNSAYYNEQFF	TGTGCCAGCAGCTTGAATAGCGCGTACTACAATGAGCAGTTCTTC	TRBV5-6	-	-	TRBJ2-1
CASSLLAGANNEQFF	TGCGCCAGCAGCTTACTAGCGGGGGCCAACAATGAGCAGTTCTTC	TRBV5-1	TRBD2	once	TRBJ2-1
CASSLGLISTDTQYF	TGTGCCAGCAGCCTCGGACTCATTAGCACAGATACGCAGTATTTT	TRBV6-5	-	-	TRBJ2-3
CSVQQGFYEQYF	TGCAGCGTGCAACAGGGTTTCTACGAGCAGTACTTC	TRBV29-1	-	-	TRBJ2-7
CASSFRDRGPNYNSPLHF	TGTGCCAGCAGCTTCCGGGACAGGGGGCCCAATTATAATTCACCCCTCCACTTT	TRBV13	TRBD1	-	TRBJ1-6
CASSQGTGRGYTF	TGTGCCAGCAGCCAAGGGACAGGGCGGGGCTACACCTTC	TRBV14	TRBD1	-	TRBJ1-2
CASSPNLQGMGYTF	TGTGCCAGCAGTCCTAACTTACAGGGGATGGGCTACACCTTC	TRBV27	TRBD1	-	TRBJ1-2
CASSFWIAPPGQGTEQYF	TGCGCCAGCAGCTTCTGGATCGCCCCCCCGGGACAGGGGACCGAGCAGTACTTC	TRBV5-1	TRBD1	-	TRBJ2-7